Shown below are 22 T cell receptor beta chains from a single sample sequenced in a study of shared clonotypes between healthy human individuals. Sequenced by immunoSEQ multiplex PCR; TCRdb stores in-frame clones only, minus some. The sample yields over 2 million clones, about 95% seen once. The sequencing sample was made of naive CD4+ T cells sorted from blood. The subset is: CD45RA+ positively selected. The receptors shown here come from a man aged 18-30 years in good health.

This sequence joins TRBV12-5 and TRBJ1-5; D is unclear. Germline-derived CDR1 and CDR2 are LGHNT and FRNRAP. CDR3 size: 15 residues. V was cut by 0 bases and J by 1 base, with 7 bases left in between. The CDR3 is CASGLVQNSNQPQHF. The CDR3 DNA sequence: TGTGCTAGTGGTTTGGTACAAAACAGCAATCAGCCCCAGCATTTT.

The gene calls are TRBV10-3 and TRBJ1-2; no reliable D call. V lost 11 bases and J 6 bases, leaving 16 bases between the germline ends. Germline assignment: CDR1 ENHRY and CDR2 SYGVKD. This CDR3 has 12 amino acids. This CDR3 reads CAALGQTDGYTF. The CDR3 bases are TGTGCCGCTCTCGGGCAGACCGATGGCTACACCTTC.

DNA of the CDR3: TGTGCCAGCAGCCTATTTGACAGTACCTCCTACGAGCAGTACTTC. Translated: CASSLFDSTSYEQYF. The chain combines TRBV6-1 with TRBJ2-7, with TRBD1 as a possible D gene (5 bases). In germline, CDR1 is MNHNS, CDR2 SASEGT. Trimming took off 6 bases at V and 0 bases at J, with 15 bases between the two ends. The CDR3 extends over 15 amino acids.

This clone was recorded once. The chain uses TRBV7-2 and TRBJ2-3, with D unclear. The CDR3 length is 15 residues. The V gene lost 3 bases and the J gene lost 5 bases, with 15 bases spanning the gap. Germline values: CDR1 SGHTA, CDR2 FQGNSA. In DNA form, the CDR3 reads TGTGCCAGCAGCTTCCTCACAGCTAGTCGAGATACGCAGTATTTT. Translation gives CASSFLTASRDTQYF.

The CDR3 DNA reads TGTGCCAGCTCGGCGGGACGGCCGTACGAGCAGTACTTC. This gives the protein CASSAGRPYEQYF. The chain employs TRBV18 and TRBJ2-5; possibly TRBD2 for D (6 bases). The J call may be incorrect, as the DNA end agrees better with TRBJ2-7. CDR1 KGHSH and CDR2 LQKENI come from the germline V gene. The CDR3 runs to 13 residues.

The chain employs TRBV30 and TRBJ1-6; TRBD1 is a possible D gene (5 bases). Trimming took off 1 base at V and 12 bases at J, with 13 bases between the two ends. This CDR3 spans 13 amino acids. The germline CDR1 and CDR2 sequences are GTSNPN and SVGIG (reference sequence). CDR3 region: CAWSGGTGRPLHF. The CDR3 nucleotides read TGTGCCTGGAGTGGGGGGACTGGGCGACCCCTCCACTTT.

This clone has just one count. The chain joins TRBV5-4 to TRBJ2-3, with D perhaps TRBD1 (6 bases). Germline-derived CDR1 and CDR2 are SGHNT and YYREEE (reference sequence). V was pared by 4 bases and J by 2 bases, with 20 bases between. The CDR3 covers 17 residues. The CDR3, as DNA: TGTGCCAGCAGCCCGGGACCGACAGGTCCAGACACAGATACGCAGTATTTT. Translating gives CASSPGPTGPDTDTQYF. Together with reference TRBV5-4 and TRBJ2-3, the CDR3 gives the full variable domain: ETGVTQSPTHLIKTRGQQVTLRCSSQSGHNTVSWYQQALGQGPQFIFQYYREEENGRGNFPPRFSGLQFPNYSSELNVNALELDDSALYLCASSPGPTGPDTDTQYFGPGTRLTVL.

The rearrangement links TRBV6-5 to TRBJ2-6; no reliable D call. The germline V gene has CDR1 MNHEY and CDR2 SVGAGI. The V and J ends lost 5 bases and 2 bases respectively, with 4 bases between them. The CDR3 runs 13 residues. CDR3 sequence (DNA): TGTGCCAGCAGTATTCCTGGGGCCAACGTCCTGACTTTC. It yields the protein CASSIPGANVLTF.

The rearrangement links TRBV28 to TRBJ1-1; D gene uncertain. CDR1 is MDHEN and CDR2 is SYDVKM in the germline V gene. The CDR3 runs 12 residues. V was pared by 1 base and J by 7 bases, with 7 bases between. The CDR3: CASSLLGSEAFF. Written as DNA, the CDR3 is TGTGCCAGCAGTTTATTGGGTAGTGAAGCTTTCTTT. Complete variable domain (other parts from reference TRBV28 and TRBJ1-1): DVKVTQSSRYLVKRTGEKVFLECVQDMDHENMFWYRQDPGLGLRLIYFSYDVKMKEKGDIPEGYSVSREKKERFSLILESASTNQTSMYLCASSLLGSEAFFGQGTRLTVV.

The chain's CDR3 is CASSHARSLNTEAFF. The CDR3 DNA reads TGTGCCAGCTCACACGCGAGGTCTTTGAACACTGAAGCTTTCTTT. The genes are TRBV18 and TRBJ1-1, with D unclear. Germline V gene lookup returns CDR1 KGHSH and CDR2 LQKENI. With 4 bases removed from V and 0 bases from J, the gap between germline ends came to 12 bases. This CDR3 has 15 amino acids.

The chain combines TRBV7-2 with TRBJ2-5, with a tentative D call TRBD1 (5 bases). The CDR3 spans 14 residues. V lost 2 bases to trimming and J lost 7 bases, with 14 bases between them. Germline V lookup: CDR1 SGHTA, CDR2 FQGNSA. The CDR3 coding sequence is TGTGCCAGCAGCTTAACAGGTCTGGTCGGGACCCAGTACTTC. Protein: CASSLTGLVGTQYF.

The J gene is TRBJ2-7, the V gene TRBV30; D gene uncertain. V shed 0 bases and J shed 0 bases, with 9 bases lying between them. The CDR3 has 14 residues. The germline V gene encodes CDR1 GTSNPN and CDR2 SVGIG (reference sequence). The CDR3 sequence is CAWSVLGNSYEQYF. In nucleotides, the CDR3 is TGTGCCTGGAGTGTACTTGGGAACTCCTACGAGCAGTACTTC.

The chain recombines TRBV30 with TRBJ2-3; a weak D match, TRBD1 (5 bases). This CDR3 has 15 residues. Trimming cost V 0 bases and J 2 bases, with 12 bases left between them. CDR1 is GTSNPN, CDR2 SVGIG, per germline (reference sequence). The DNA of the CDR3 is TGTGCCTGGAGTGTACGGCAGGGCAACACAGATACGCAGTATTTT. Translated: CAWSVRQGNTDTQYF.

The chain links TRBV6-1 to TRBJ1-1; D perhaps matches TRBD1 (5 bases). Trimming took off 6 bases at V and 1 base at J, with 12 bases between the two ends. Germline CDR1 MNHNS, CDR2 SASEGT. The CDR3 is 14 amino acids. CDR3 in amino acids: CASRVGGGNTEAFF. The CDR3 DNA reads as TGTGCCAGCAGAGTTGGGGGAGGGAACACTGAAGCTTTCTTT.

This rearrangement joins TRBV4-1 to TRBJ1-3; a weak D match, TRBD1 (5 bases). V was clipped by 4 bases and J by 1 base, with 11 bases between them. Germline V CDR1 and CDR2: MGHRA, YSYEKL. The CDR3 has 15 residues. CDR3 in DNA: TGCGCCAGCAGCCCAACCGACAGATCTGGAAACACCATATATTTT. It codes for CASSPTDRSGNTIYF.

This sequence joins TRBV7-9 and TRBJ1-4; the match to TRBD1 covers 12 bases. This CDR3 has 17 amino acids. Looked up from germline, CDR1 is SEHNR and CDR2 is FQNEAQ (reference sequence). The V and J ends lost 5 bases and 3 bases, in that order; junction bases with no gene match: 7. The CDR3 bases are TGTGCCAGCAGCCGAGGGACAGGGGGCGTTTCTAATGAAAAACTGTTTTTT. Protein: CASSRGTGGVSNEKLFF.

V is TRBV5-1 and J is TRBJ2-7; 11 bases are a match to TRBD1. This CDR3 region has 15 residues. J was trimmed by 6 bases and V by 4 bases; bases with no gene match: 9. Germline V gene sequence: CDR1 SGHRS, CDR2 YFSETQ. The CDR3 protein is CASSIDPGTGGEQYF. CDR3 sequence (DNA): TGCGCCAGCAGCATAGACCCCGGGACAGGGGGCGAGCAGTACTTC.

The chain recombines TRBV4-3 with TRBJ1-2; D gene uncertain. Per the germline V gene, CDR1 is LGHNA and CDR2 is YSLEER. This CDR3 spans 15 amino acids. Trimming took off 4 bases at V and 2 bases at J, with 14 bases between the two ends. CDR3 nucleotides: TGCGCCAGCAGCCCTGAAATCTCCCTCAACTATGGCTACACCTTC. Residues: CASSPEISLNYGYTF.

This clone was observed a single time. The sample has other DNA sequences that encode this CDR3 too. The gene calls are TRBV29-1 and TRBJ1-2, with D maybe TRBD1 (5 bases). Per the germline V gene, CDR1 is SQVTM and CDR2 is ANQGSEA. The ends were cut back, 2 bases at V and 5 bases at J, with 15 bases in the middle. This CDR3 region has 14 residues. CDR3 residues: CSVEKGQGSYGYTF. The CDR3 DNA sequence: TGCAGCGTTGAAAAAGGGCAGGGCTCGTATGGCTACACCTTC.

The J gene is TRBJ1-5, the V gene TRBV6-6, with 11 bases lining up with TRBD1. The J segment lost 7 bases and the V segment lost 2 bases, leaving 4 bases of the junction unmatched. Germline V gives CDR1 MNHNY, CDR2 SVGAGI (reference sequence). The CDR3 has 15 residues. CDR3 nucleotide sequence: TGTGCCAGCAGTTACGGACAGGGGGCTGAGCAGCCCCAGCATTTT. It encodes CASSYGQGAEQPQHF.

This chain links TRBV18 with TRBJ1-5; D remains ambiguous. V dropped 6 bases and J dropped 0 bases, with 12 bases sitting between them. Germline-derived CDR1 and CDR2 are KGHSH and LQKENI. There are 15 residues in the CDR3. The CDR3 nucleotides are TGTGCCAGCTCGGCCCGACAAGATAGCAATCAGCCCCAGCATTTT. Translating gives CASSARQDSNQPQHF.

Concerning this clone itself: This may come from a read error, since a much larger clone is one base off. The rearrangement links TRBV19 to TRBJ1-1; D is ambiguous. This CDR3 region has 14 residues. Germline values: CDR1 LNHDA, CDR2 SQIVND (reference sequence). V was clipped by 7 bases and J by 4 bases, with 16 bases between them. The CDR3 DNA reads TGTGCCAGTACCCTATCCCGGGGATTCACTGAAGCTTTCTTT. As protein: CASTLSRGFTEAFF.